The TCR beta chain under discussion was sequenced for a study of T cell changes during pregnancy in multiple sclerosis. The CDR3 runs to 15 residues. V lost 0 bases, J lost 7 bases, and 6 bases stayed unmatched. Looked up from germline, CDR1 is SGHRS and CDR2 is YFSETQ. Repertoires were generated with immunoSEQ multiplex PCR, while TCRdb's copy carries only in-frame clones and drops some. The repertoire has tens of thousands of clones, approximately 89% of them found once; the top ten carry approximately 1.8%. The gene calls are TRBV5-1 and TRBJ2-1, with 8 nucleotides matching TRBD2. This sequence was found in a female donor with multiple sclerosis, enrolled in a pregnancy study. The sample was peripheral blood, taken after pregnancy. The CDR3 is CASSLGLRGENEQFF. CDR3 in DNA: TGCGCCAGCAGCTTGGGGTTGCGGGGGGAGAATGAGCAGTTCTTC.